A single T cell receptor (beta chain) is shown here with its context. A much larger clonotype is one base distant, so this may be a read error. Time point described: newly diagnosed GD, antithyroid drugs for less than 3 months. The authors made the TCR library using RNA they extracted from PBMCs. The data originate from a study of regulatory T cells in long-lasting Graves disease. Germline-derived CDR1 and CDR2 are SNHLY and FYNNEI. The length of the CDR3 is 14 residues. Building the TCR beta libraries relied on iRepertoire HTBI primers, and CDR3 regions underwent Arm-PCR. TCRdb re-called the multiplex PCR reads with MiXCR, one entry per CDR3 protein. The data show about 530,000 distinct CDR3 sequences, about 16% seen once. This same sample was also taken into another study, of T cells in Graves' hyperthyroidism and ophthalmopathy.

This clonotype was sampled from a woman aged 40 to 65 with Graves disease. Sequencing used peripheral blood mononuclear cells (PBMCs), obtained at new diagnosis, from a patient treated with antithyroid drugs. The rearrangement joins TRBV2 to TRBJ2-1; D is unresolved. The J call may be in error: the DNA end matches TRBJ2-5 better. The CDR3, as DNA: TGTGCCAGCAGTGATAGGACGGACCAAGGGACCCAGTACTTC. It translates to CASSDRTDQGTQYF.